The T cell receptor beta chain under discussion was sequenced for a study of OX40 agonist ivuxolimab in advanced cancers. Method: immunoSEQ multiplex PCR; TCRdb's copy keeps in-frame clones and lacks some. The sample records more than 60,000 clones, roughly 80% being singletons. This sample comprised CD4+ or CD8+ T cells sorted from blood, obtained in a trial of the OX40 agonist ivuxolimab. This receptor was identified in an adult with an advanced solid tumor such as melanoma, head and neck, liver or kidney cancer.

The CDR3 reads CASSASGGMEAFF. The DNA of the CDR3 is TGTGCCAGCAGTGCTTCTGGGGGGATGGAAGCTTTCTTT. This chain connects TRBV6-4 to TRBJ1-1, with D tentatively TRBD1 (5 bases). Trimming cost V 4 bases and J 8 bases, with 14 bases left between them. CDR1 is MRHNA and CDR2 is SNTAGT in the germline V gene. The CDR3 spans 13 residues.